This TCR beta chain was obtained from a study of response to subunit inactivated influenza vaccine. Broader study findings: Authors suggested few new T cells are recruited by each seasonal influenza vaccination.

This clonotype was observed a handful of times. Its antigen is not identified. TCRdb used MiXCR to reprocess the RT-PCR reads, holding one entry per CDR3 protein. The table lists 500,000 or so distinct CDR3 sequences, approximately 11% of them singletons. The CDR3 is 14 residues long. The germline V and J ends were trimmed by 4 bases and 0 bases, with 8 bases remaining between them. The sequence came from a man between 50 and 59 years old who received an inactivated influenza vaccine. Sequencing was performed on PBMCs from blood, taken 40 to 50 days after vaccination. This chain uses TRBV12-3 or TRBV12-4 with TRBJ2-3; no clear D gene. DNA of the CDR3: TGTGCCAGCAGTTACGATTCTAGCACAGATACGCAGTATTTT. Protein: CASSYDSSTDTQYF.